Listed here are 7 T cell receptor beta chains from one sample, sequenced in a study of T cell changes during pregnancy in multiple sclerosis. Clones were read by immunoSEQ multiplex PCR, and TCRdb kept only the in-frame ones, dropping some. The table lists around 73,000 clones, roughly 92% of them singletons. Sequencing used peripheral blood, obtained in the third trimester of pregnancy. The receptors come from a female donor in good health, enrolled as a control in a pregnancy study.

In its sample, this clone was seen once. V and J are TRBV7-9 and TRBJ2-1, with 10 bases that match TRBD2. The CDR3 runs 16 residues. V lost 0 bases and J lost 7; bases outside the gene matches: 6. Germline V gene lookup returns CDR1 SEHNR and CDR2 FQNEAQ (reference sequence). This CDR3 is CASSLALAGLRNEQFF. The DNA of the CDR3 is TGTGCCAGCAGCTTAGCACTAGCGGGACTGAGAAATGAGCAGTTCTTC.

The chain carries TRBV4-1 and TRBJ2-3, with 10 bases identical to TRBD2. With V trimmed by 1 base and J by 6 bases, 4 bases remained unmatched. The length of the CDR3 is 15 residues. Germline V lookup: CDR1 MGHRA, CDR2 YSYEKL. CDR3 in DNA: TGCGCCAGCAGCCAAGTGCGAGCGGGGGGGGATACGCAGTATTTT. It is translated as CASSQVRAGGDTQYF.

The chain recombines TRBV4-3 with TRBJ2-5; 8 nucleotides align to TRBD2. CDR3 length: 17 amino acids. Germline CDR1 reads LGHNA; CDR2 reads YSLEER. With 0 bases clipped from V and 4 bases from J, the junction kept 10 bases outside the gene matches. The CDR3 is CASSQDPGAGGRETQYF. In nucleotides, the CDR3 is TGCGCCAGCAGCCAAGACCCGGGGGCGGGGGGCCGAGAGACCCAGTACTTC.

The V gene is TRBV19, the J gene TRBJ2-2, with D tentatively TRBD1 (5 bases). The V and J ends lost 3 bases and 1 base respectively, with 12 bases between them. Germline V CDR1 and CDR2: LNHDA, SQIVND (reference sequence). CDR3 length: 16 amino acids. The CDR3 nucleotides are TGTGCCAGTAGTATGTCAGGGTTCGGGAACACCGGGGAGCTGTTTTTT. As protein: CASSMSGFGNTGELFF.

The V call is TRBV7-9, the J call TRBJ1-3; D unresolved. The CDR3 runs to 16 residues. V gave up 1 base and J gave up 0 bases, with 10 bases separating them. In germline, CDR1 is SEHNR, CDR2 FQNEAQ (reference sequence). The CDR3 DNA follows: TGTGCCAGCAGCTTAGGCGGGTATAGCTCTGGAAACACCATATATTTT. It codes for CASSLGGYSSGNTIYF. Supplemented by reference TRBV7-9 and TRBJ1-3, the full variable domain reads DTGVSQNPRHKITKRGQNVTFRCDPISEHNRLYWYRQTLGQGPEFLTYFQNEAQLEKSRLLSDRFSAERPKGSFSTLEIQRTEQGDSAMYLCASSLGGYSSGNTIYFGEGSWLTVV.

The chain joins TRBV11-2 to TRBJ2-7; 9 bases align to TRBD1. The trim removed 4 bases at V and 7 bases at J, leaving 5 bases unmatched. The CDR3 spans 13 residues. Germline CDR1 is SGHAT and CDR2 is FQNNGV. In DNA form, the CDR3 reads TGTGCCAGCAGCTCAACCGGGACAGGGGAGCAGTACTTC. This gives the protein CASSSTGTGEQYF.

The V and J genes are TRBV7-8 and TRBJ2-7, with unresolved D. There are 13 residues in the CDR3. The germline V gene encodes CDR1 SGHVS and CDR2 FQNEAQ. V was shortened by 1 base and J by 5 bases, with 9 bases between the two germline ends. The CDR3 here is CASSLDRVDEQYF. CDR3 sequence (DNA): TGTGCCAGCAGCTTAGACAGAGTGGACGAGCAGTACTTC.